Presented here are 17 T cell receptor beta chains from one specimen sequenced in a study of vaccination effects on CD4 cells after COVID-19. Sequencing followed a ViraFEST assay step that expanded antigen-specific CD4+ T cells with viral peptide pools. The culture ran for roughly 10 days before CD4+ T cells were isolated. Either the mRNA-1273 or the BNT162b2 vaccine was given to participants as two doses. The repertoire was sequenced with immunoSEQ multiplex PCR; TCRdb's copy has only in-frame clones and lacks some. The data show 70,000 to 95,000 clones, with around 74% seen just once and more than 1% held by the top ten. Their cognate antigens are unknown. The starting material was CD4+ T cells from PBMCs cultured with HCoV-OC43 spike peptides, obtained after COVID-19 vaccination. Noted subset: HCoV-OC43 spike overlapping peptide pool stimulation. The receptors derive from a human donor who received a COVID-19 vaccine.

The chain joins TRBV5-4 to TRBJ2-2; tentative D call: TRBD2 (5 bases). CDR1 is SGHNT and CDR2 is YYREEE in the germline V gene (reference sequence). Trimming shortened V by 4 bases and J by 6 bases, and 19 bases separated the two germline ends. The CDR3 is 16 amino acids. This chain's CDR3 is CASSPPTGGRPGELFF. The CDR3 DNA follows: TGTGCCAGCAGCCCCCCCACCGGAGGCAGACCCGGGGAGCTGTTTTTT.

The V and J genes are TRBV24-1 and TRBJ1-2, with D perhaps matching TRBD1 (5 bases). Germline V lookup: CDR1 KGHDR, CDR2 SFDVKD. The CDR3 sequence is 13 residues long. V was trimmed by 9 bases and J by 5 bases, leaving 15 bases between them. The CDR3 DNA reads TGTGCCACCTCCTGGGGGGTAGGATATGGCTACACCTTC. Translation gives CATSWGVGYGYTF.

V is TRBV6-5 and J is TRBJ2-7; 13 positions match TRBD2. The CDR3 length is 15 residues. The germline V gene encodes CDR1 MNHEY and CDR2 SVGAGI. V lost 6 bases and J lost 2; bases outside the gene matches: 4. The CDR3 DNA follows: TGTGCCAGCAGCGGACTAGCGGGGGCCGCCTACGAGCAGTACGTC. Translated: CASSGLAGAAYEQYV.

V is TRBV5-1 and J is TRBJ1-2, with TRBD1 identical over 8 bases. Trimming removed 4 bases from V and 4 bases from J; junction bases left unmatched: 9. The CDR3 covers 15 residues. CDR1 is SGHRS and CDR2 is YFSETQ in the germline V gene. CDR3 nucleotides: TGCGCCAGCAGCCAGACAGGGGATCCCTCCTATGGCTACACCTTC. Protein: CASSQTGDPSYGYTF.

The V and J genes are TRBV9 and TRBJ2-7, with TRBD1 matching over 7 bases. CDR3 length: 14 residues. The trim removed 4 bases at V and 3 bases at J, leaving 7 bases unmatched. Per germline, CDR1 SGDLS and CDR2 YYNGEE. The CDR3 region has the DNA TGTGCCAGCAGCCCGGGACAGTGGGACTACGAGCAGTACGTC. It translates to CASSPGQWDYEQYV.

This clone was counted between two and nine times. V is TRBV29-1 and J is TRBJ1-1; D is unresolved. This CDR3 has 13 amino acids. V was cut by 5 bases and J by 3 bases, with 13 bases left in between. Per germline, CDR1 SQVTM and CDR2 ANQGSEA. The CDR3 sequence: CSVLSLRDTEAFF. The CDR3 DNA reads as TGCAGCGTTTTGTCTTTGCGTGACACTGAAGCTTTCTTT.

The chain combines TRBV18 with TRBJ2-4; 8 nucleotides align to TRBD1. This CDR3 is built from 18 residues. Germline V gene sequence: CDR1 KGHSH, CDR2 LQKENI. Trimming at V came to 2 bases and at J to 3 bases, leaving 12 bases not matched to a gene. CDR3 nucleotides: TGTGCCAGCTCACCAAGGGGACAGGCGTCTTTCGGCAAAAACATTCAGTACTTC. It encodes CASSPRGQASFGKNIQYF.

The table lists this clone with a few counts. This sequence joins TRBV7-6 and TRBJ1-6; D gene ambiguous. CDR3 length equals 15 residues. V lost 5 bases and J lost 5, with 13 bases in between. The V gene's germline CDR1 is SGHVS and CDR2 FNYEAQ. The chain's CDR3 is CASSPLTGDNSPLHF. The CDR3 bases are TGTGCCAGCAGCCCATTGACGGGCGATAATTCACCCCTCCACTTT.

This sequence joins TRBV9 and TRBJ1-6; 9 bases are a match to TRBD1. J was trimmed by 7 bases and V by 2 bases; bases with no gene match: 4. The CDR3 has 15 amino acids. Germline V CDR1 and CDR2: SGDLS, YYNGEE. The CDR3 DNA is TGTGCCAGCAGCGTGACCGGGACAGGGAATTCACCCCTCCACTTT. Translation gives CASSVTGTGNSPLHF. The full variable domain, in which reference TRBV9 and TRBJ1-6 provide the parts outside the CDR3, is DSGVTQTPKHLITATGQRVTLRCSPRSGDLSVYWYQQSLDQGLQFLIQYYNGEERAKGNILERFSAQQFPDLHSELNLSSLELGDSALYFCASSVTGTGNSPLHFGNGTRLTVT.

V gene TRBV7-9 combines with J gene TRBJ1-2; D is possibly TRBD1 (6 bases). Germline V gene sequence: CDR1 SEHNR, CDR2 FQNEAQ (reference sequence). The CDR3 totals 16 residues. The V and J ends lost 5 bases and 7 bases respectively, with 23 bases between them. The CDR3 DNA follows: TGTGCCAGCAGCGCCCCGGGAATCGGGGGGCGCGTTGGCTACACCTTC. It yields the protein CASSAPGIGGRVGYTF.

This chain connects TRBV7-3 to TRBJ2-2, with 11 nucleotides matching TRBD2. Trimming removed 5 bases from V and 6 bases from J; junction bases left unmatched: 5. The CDR3 runs 15 residues. Germline CDR1 SGHTA, CDR2 FQGTGA. This CDR3 is CASSISGGAPGELFF. CDR3 DNA sequence: TGTGCCAGCAGCATTAGCGGGGGGGCCCCCGGGGAGCTGTTTTTT.

V gene TRBV18 combines with J gene TRBJ1-3; D gene ambiguous. Germline CDR1 KGHSH, CDR2 LQKENI. V was pared by 6 bases and J by 0 bases, with 9 bases between. The CDR3 is 14 residues long. CDR3 residues: CASSLAASGNTIYF. The CDR3 nucleotides are TGTGCCAGCTCCCTCGCTGCCTCTGGAAACACCATATATTTT.

The chain links TRBV19 to TRBJ1-1; possible D gene TRBD1, 5 bases. Germline CDR1 LNHDA, CDR2 SQIVND (reference sequence). Trimming removed 6 bases from V and 1 base from J, with 18 bases in between. CDR3 length equals 16 residues. The CDR3 DNA reads TGTGCCAGTAGCGGAACCGGGGCTTACGGGAACACTGAAGCTTTCTTT. Translated: CASSGTGAYGNTEAFF. Full variable domain (rest looked up from reference TRBV19 and TRBJ1-1): DGGITQSPKYLFRKEGQNVTLSCEQNLNHDAMYWYRQDPGQGLRLIYYSQIVNDFQKGDIAEGYSVSREKKESFPLTVTSAQKNPTAFYLCASSGTGAYGNTEAFFGQGTRLTVV.

The chain combines TRBV5-1 with TRBJ2-2; 8 bases map to TRBD1. The CDR3 runs to 16 residues. The V segment lost 0 bases and the J segment 7 bases; nucleotides outside the gene matches: 8. In germline, CDR1 is SGHRS, CDR2 YFSETQ. The DNA for the CDR3 is TGCGCCAGCAGCTTGGAACTACAGGGGGTTGGCGGGGAGCTGTTTTTT. Its translation: CASSLELQGVGGELFF. Combining the CDR3 with reference TRBV5-1 and TRBJ2-2 gives the whole variable domain KAGVTQTPRYLIKTRGQQVTLSCSPISGHRSVSWYQQTPGQGLQFLFEYFSETQRNKGNFPGRFSGRQFSNSRSEMNVSTLELGDSALYLCASSLELQGVGGELFFGEGSRLTVL.

The rearrangement uses TRBV11-3 and TRBJ2-2; unclear D gene. Germline CDR1 and CDR2: SGHNT and YENEEA. V shed 5 bases and J shed 8 bases, with 9 bases lying between them. The CDR3 is 12 amino acids. CDR3 protein: CASSLTRGELFF. In DNA, the CDR3 is TGTGCCAGCAGCCTGACCCGTGGGGAGCTGTTTTTT.

CDR3 residues: CATSRDIGGYNEQFF. CDR3 bases: TGTGCCACCAGCAGAGATATCGGGGGCTACAATGAGCAGTTCTTC. This chain links TRBV15 with TRBJ2-1, with D possibly being TRBD2 (6 bases). V gave up 0 bases and J gave up 3 bases, with 9 bases separating them. Germline V lookup: CDR1 LNHNV, CDR2 YYDKDF (reference sequence). This CDR3 spans 15 amino acids.

The chain couples TRBV7-2 to TRBJ2-5; tentatively, D is TRBD2 (5 bases). Trimming took off 7 bases at V and 3 bases at J, with 15 bases between the two ends. The V gene's germline CDR1 is SGHTA and CDR2 FQGNSA. The CDR3 spans 14 residues. As DNA, the CDR3 is TGTGCCAGCACCTCGAACGGAGGCAAAGAGACCCAGTACTTC. This sequence encodes CASTSNGGKETQYF.